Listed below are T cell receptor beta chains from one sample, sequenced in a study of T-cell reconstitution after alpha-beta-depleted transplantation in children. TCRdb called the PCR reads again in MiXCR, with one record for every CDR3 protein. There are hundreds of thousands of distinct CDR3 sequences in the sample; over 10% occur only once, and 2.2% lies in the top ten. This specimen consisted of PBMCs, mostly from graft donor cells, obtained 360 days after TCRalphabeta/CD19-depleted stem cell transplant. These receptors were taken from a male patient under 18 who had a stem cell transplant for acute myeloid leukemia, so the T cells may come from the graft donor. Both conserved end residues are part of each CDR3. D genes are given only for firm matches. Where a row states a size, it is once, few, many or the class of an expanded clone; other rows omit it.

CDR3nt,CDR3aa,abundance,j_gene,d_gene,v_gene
TGTGCCAGCAGTTACCTACTCGGGATCGACAAAGGGGGGTTCACCGGGGAGCTGTTTTTT,CASSYLLGIDKGGFTGELFF,-,TRBJ2-2,-,TRBV6-2/TRBV6-3
TGTGCCAGCAGTTTGGGACTAGCGGAGTGGCGGTTCTTC,CASSLGLAEWRFF,many,TRBJ2-1,TRBD2,TRBV12-3/TRBV12-4
TGTGCCAGCAGCCTAATAGTGGGGAACAATGAGCAGTTCTTC,CASSLIVGNNEQFF,few,TRBJ2-1,-,TRBV9
TGTGCCAGCAGACAGGGGAGGTCTCTCGATGAGCAGTTCTTC,CASRQGRSLDEQFF,few,TRBJ2-1,-,TRBV6-1
TGCAGTGAAGGCGGCACAGGAGCCACAGATACGCAGTATTTT,CSEGGTGATDTQYF,many,TRBJ2-3,-,TRBV29-1
TGTGCCAGCATCTCCGGACTAGCGGGCCTCTCCTACAATGAGCAGTTCTTC,CASISGLAGLSYNEQFF,few,TRBJ2-1,TRBD2,TRBV28
TGCAGTTCTTCCTTGACGCGGCAAGGCTACACCTTC,CSSSLTRQGYTF,-,TRBJ1-2,-,TRBV20-1
TGTGCCAGCAGGCCGGGACTAGCGGGAGCCGGGGAGCTGTTTTTT,CASRPGLAGAGELFF,-,TRBJ2-2,TRBD2,TRBV28
TGTGCCAGCACGTACGGGATCAGCACCGGGGAGCTGTTTTTT,CASTYGISTGELFF,few,TRBJ2-2,-,TRBV6-2/TRBV6-3
TGCAGCGTCGGCAGGGTCACGAACTACAATGAGCAGTTCTTC,CSVGRVTNYNEQFF,many,TRBJ2-1,-,TRBV29-1
TGCAGCGCCGGGGGCACAGATACGCAGTATTTT,CSAGGTDTQYF,-,TRBJ2-3,-,TRBV29-1
TGTGCCAGCAGTTACTCGCTTCCGGGACTAGCGGGAAAGAATGAGCAGTTCTTC,CASSYSLPGLAGKNEQFF,many,TRBJ2-1,TRBD2,TRBV6-2/TRBV6-3
TGTGCCAGCAGCCCCTTCGCGAACACCGGGGAGCTGTTTTTT,CASSPFANTGELFF,many,TRBJ2-2,-,TRBV12-3/TRBV12-4
TGTGCCAGCAGCCAAGTCACAGGGAAGGGGTCCACTGAAGCTTTCTTT,CASSQVTGKGSTEAFF,few,TRBJ1-1,-,TRBV3-1
TGTGCCAGCAGCCCGGGACTCTCGACGTCCCAGTACTTC,CASSPGLSTSQYF,-,TRBJ2-5,-,TRBV6-6
TGTGCCAGCAGTTTAGATTGGGGAGCGTCCGGGGAGCTGTTTTTT,CASSLDWGASGELFF,many,TRBJ2-2,-,TRBV28
TGTGCCAGCAGCCCGGACACCGGGGAGCAGTACTTC,CASSPDTGEQYF,few,TRBJ2-7,-,TRBV12-3/TRBV12-4
TGTGCCAGCAGTTTAATAGGGGTAGCGGGAGCGTCAGAGACCCAGTACTTC,CASSLIGVAGASETQYF,many,TRBJ2-5,TRBD2,TRBV27
TGTGCCAGCAGCGCGCCACAGGGTGGGGCTTTCTTT,CASSAPQGGAFF,few,TRBJ1-1,-,TRBV7-2
TGCGCCAGCAGCACAAATCCCCAGGGGTTTTCCTACAATGAGCAGTTCTTC,CASSTNPQGFSYNEQFF,-,TRBJ2-1,-,TRBV5-1
TGTGCCATCAGTGGGACAGTGGCCCAATCCTACGAGCAGTACTTC,CAISGTVAQSYEQYF,many,TRBJ2-7,-,TRBV10-3
TGCAGTGCGGGGACTAGCGACTACAATGAGCAGTTCTTC,CSAGTSDYNEQFF,-,TRBJ2-1,TRBD2,TRBV20-1
TGTGCCAGCAGCCAACGTCCGGGACTAGCGGGAGACACCGGGGAGCTGTTTTTT,CASSQRPGLAGDTGELFF,many,TRBJ2-2,TRBD2,TRBV14
TGCAGCGTTTCCGGGACAGGGGATAGTTACGAGCAGTACTTC,CSVSGTGDSYEQYF,many,TRBJ2-7,TRBD1,TRBV29-1
TGTGCCAGCAGCGGGGGACAGGGTGGAAACACCATATATTTT,CASSGGQGGNTIYF,-,TRBJ1-3,TRBD1,TRBV6-1
TGTGCCAGCTCGGACGGACGGACACCCACAGATACGCAGTATTTT,CASSDGRTPTDTQYF,-,TRBJ2-3,-,TRBV18
TGCGCCAGCAGCTTGGCCGGACAGGGGGCGATTGAGACCCAGTACTTC,CASSLAGQGAIETQYF,few,TRBJ2-5,TRBD1,TRBV5-1
TGTGCCAGCAGTTTGAGCGGGAGAATCCATGAGCAGTTCTTC,CASSLSGRIHEQFF,many,TRBJ2-1,TRBD2,TRBV12-3/TRBV12-4
TGCAGCGGGGGAGGGGCGGGAGCTCCCTACGAGCAGTACTTC,CSGGGAGAPYEQYF,few,TRBJ2-7,TRBD2,TRBV29-1
TGCGCCAGCAGCCAAGATCGATCAGGGCTAGAGACCCAGTACTTC,CASSQDRSGLETQYF,many,TRBJ2-5,-,TRBV4-3
TGTGCCAGCAGCGTAGATAGGCGGGCGACCTACGAGCAGTACTTC,CASSVDRRATYEQYF,few,TRBJ2-7,-,TRBV9
TGTGCCAGCACCTTACTCGGACTAGCGGTTCCCACCGGGGAGCTGTTTTTT,CASTLLGLAVPTGELFF,few,TRBJ2-2,TRBD2,TRBV7-2
TGTGCCACCAGGGGACAAGCGGGACCACGGGCCGAGCAGTACTTC,CATRGQAGPRAEQYF,few,TRBJ2-7,-,TRBV28
TGCGCCAGCAGCCAAGAAGAGGGGAGGGCCACTGAAGCTTTCTTT,CASSQEEGRATEAFF,-,TRBJ1-1,-,TRBV4-3
TGCAGTGCCGAAAGACTAGCGGGAGGGCCCGGGGAGCTGTTTTTT,CSAERLAGGPGELFF,many,TRBJ2-2,TRBD2,TRBV20-1
TGCAGTGCCCATAGCGGGACGCGGGAGCAGTACTTC,CSAHSGTREQYF,few,TRBJ2-7,TRBD2,TRBV20-1
TGCGCCAGCATGGGGGGCGCCCCCTACAATGAGCAGTTCTTC,CASMGGAPYNEQFF,-,TRBJ2-1,-,TRBV5-1
TGTGCCATCATGGAGGGAGCGAGGTATGAGCAGTTCTTC,CAIMEGARYEQFF,-,TRBJ2-1,-,TRBV10-3
TGTGCCAGCAGTTTAGCCATCCGTCCGAGGTACGAGCAGTACTTC,CASSLAIRPRYEQYF,-,TRBJ2-7,-,TRBV12-3/TRBV12-4
TGTGCCAGCAGCCTGACAGGGTCGAGGAACGACGTGCAGTACTTC,CASSLTGSRNDVQYF,-,TRBJ2-7,TRBD1,TRBV7-3
TGCAGCGTCACAGGACAGGGAGGAGAGCCCCAGCATTTT,CSVTGQGGEPQHF,many,TRBJ1-5,TRBD1,TRBV29-1
TGTGCCAGCTCACCATGGATGAGACAGGGGTTCTACGAGCAGTACTTC,CASSPWMRQGFYEQYF,-,TRBJ2-7,TRBD1,TRBV18
TGTGCCAGCAGTTTGGTAGCGGGAGGGCCGTCAGATACGCAGTATTTT,CASSLVAGGPSDTQYF,-,TRBJ2-3,TRBD2,TRBV12-3/TRBV12-4
TGTGCCAGCAGTCTCTCCGGGACTAGCGGGAGGTTCCCCTTCTTC,CASSLSGTSGRFPFF,few,TRBJ2-1,TRBD2,TRBV28